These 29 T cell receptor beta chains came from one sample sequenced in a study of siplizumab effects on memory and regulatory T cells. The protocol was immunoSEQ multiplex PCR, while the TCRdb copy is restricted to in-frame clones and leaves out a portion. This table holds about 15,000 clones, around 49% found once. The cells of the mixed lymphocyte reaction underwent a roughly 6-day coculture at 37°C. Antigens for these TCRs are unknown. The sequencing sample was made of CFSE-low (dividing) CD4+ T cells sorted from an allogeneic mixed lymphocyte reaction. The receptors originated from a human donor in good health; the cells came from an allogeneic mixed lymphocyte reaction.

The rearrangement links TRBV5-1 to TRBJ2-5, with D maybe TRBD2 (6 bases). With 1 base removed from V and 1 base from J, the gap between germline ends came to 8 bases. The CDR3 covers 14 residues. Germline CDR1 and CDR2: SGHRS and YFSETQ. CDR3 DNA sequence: TGCGCCAGCAGCTTGACAGCGGGCCAAGAGACCCAGTACTTC. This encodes CASSLTAGQETQYF.

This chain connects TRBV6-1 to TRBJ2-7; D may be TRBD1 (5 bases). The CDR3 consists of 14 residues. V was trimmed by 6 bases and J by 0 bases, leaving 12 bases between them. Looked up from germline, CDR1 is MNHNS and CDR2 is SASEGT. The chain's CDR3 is CASRRGFVSYEQYF. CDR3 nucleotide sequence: TGTGCCAGCAGAAGGGGATTTGTCTCCTACGAGCAGTACTTC.

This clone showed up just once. This chain's CDR3 is CASSERNRDGVYEQYF. The CDR3 nucleotides are TGTGCCAGCAGTGAAAGGAACAGGGACGGGGTATACGAGCAGTACTTC. The J gene is TRBJ2-7, the V gene TRBV25-1, with D maybe TRBD1 (6 bases). This CDR3 contains 16 residues. Looked up from germline, CDR1 is MGHDK and CDR2 is SYGVNS. V gave up 2 bases and J gave up 4 bases, with 18 bases separating them.

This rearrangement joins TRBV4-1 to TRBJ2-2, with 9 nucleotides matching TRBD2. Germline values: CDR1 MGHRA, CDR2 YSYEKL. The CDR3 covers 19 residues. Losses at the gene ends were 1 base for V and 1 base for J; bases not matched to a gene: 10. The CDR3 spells CASSQVLSGGSQNTGELFF. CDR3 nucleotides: TGCGCCAGCAGCCAAGTCCTTAGCGGGGGTTCCCAGAACACCGGGGAGCTGTTTTTT.

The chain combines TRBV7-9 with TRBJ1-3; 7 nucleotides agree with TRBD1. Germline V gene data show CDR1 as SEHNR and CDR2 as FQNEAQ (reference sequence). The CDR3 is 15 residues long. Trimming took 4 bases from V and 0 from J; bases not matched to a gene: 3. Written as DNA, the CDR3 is TGTGCCAGCAGCTACAGGACAGGCTCTGGAAACACCATATATTTT. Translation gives CASSYRTGSGNTIYF.

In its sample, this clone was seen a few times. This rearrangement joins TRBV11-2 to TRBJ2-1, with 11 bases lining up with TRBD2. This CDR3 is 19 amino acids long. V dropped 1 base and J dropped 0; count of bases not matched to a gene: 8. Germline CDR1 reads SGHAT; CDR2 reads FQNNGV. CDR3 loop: CASSLALTSGDSSYNEQFF. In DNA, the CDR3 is TGTGCCAGCAGCTTAGCCTTGACTAGCGGGGATAGCTCCTACAATGAGCAGTTCTTC.

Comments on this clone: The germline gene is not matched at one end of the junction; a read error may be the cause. The chain's CDR3 is CASSLGIGVLSPLHF. The DNA of the CDR3 is TGTGCCAGCAGCTTAGGGATAGGGGTTCTTTCACCCCTCCACTTT. The V and J genes are TRBV5-3 and TRBJ1-6, with TRBD1 as a possible D gene (5 bases). TRBV5-3 qualifies as an ORF whose function is uncertain. The CDR3 is made up of 15 amino acids.

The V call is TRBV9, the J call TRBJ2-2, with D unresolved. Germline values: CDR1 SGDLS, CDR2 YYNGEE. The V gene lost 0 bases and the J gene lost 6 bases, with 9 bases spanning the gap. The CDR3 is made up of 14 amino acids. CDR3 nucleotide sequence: TGTGCCAGCAGCGTAGAAACGTCGGCCGGGGAGCTGTTTTTT. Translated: CASSVETSAGELFF.

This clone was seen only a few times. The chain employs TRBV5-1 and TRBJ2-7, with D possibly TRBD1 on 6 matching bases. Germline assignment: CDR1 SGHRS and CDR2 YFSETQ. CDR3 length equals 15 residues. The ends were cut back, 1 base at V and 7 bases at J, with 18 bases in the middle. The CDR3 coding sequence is TGCGCCAGCAGCTTGATGGGGACAACTACTTGGGAGCAGTACTTC. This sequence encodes CASSLMGTTTWEQYF.

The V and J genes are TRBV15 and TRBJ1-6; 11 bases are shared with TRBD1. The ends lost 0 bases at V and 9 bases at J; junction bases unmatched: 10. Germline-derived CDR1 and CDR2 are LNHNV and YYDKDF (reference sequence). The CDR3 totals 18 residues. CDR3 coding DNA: TGTGCCACCAGCAGAGATCTGAACCTCGGGACAGGGGGTTCACCCCTCCACTTT. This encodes CATSRDLNLGTGGSPLHF.

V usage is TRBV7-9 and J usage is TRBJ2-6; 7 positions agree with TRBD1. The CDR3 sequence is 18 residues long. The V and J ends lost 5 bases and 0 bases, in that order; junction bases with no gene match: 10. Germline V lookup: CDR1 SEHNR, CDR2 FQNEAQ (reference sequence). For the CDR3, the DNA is TGTGCCAGCAGCCCCAGTCGAGGGGGCAACTCTGGGGCCAACGTCCTGACTTTC. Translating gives CASSPSRGGNSGANVLTF.

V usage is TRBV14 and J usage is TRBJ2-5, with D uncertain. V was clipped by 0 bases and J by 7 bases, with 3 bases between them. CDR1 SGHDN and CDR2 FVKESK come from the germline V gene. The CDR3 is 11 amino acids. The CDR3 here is CASSQDGTQYF. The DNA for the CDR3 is TGTGCCAGCAGCCAAGACGGGACCCAGTACTTC.

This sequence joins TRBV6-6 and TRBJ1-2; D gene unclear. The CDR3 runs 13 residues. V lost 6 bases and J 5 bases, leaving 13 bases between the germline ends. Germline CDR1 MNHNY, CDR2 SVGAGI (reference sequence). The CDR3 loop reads CASRLDAMYGYTF. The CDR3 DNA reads TGTGCCAGCAGGCTAGACGCGATGTATGGCTACACCTTC.

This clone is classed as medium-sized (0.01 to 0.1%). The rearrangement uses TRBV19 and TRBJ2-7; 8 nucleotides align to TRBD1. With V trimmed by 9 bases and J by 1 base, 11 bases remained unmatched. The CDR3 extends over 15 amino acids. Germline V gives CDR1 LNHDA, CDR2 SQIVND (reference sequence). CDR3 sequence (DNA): TGTGCCAGCACACGTTCAGGGGGCGTTTCCTACGAGCAGTACTTC. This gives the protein CASTRSGGVSYEQYF. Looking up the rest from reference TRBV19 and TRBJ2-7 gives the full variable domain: DGGITQSPKYLFRKEGQNVTLSCEQNLNHDAMYWYRQDPGQGLRLIYYSQIVNDFQKGDIAEGYSVSREKKESFPLTVTSAQKNPTAFYLCASTRSGGVSYEQYFGPGTRLTVT.

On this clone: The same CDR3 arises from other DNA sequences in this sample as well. Written as DNA, the CDR3 is TGTGCCAGCAGTTATGACGGCAACTATGGCTACACCTTC. Its protein is CASSYDGNYGYTF. The chain couples TRBV6-5 to TRBJ1-2, with D uncertain. This CDR3 region has 13 residues. V lost 3 bases and J 2 bases, leaving 7 bases between the germline ends. The germline V gene has CDR1 MNHEY and CDR2 SVGAGI.

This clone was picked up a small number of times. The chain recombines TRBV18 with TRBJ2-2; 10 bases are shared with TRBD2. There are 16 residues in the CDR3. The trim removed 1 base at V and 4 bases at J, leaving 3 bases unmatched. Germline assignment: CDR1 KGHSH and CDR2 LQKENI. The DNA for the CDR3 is TGTGCCAGCTCACCACTACTAGCGGGAAGCACCGGGGAGCTGTTTTTT. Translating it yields CASSPLLAGSTGELFF. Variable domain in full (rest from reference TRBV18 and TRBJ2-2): NAGVMQNPRHLVRRRGQEARLRCSPMKGHSHVYWYRQLPEEGLKFMVYLQKENIIDESGMPKERFSAEFPKEGPSILRIQQVVRGDSAAYFCASSPLLAGSTGELFFGEGSRLTVL.

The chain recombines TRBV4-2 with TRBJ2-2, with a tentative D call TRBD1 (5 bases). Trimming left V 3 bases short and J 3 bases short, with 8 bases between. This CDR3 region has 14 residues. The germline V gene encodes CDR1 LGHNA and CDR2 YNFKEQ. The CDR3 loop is CASSQDIHTGELFF. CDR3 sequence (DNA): TGTGCCAGCAGCCAGGACATCCACACCGGGGAGCTGTTTTTT.

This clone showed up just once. In DNA form, the CDR3 reads TGTGCCAGCAGCGCCGGGACCGGCGGCTATGGCTACACCTTC. As protein: CASSAGTGGYGYTF. This sequence joins TRBV9 and TRBJ1-2, with D possibly being TRBD1 (5 bases). CDR1 and CDR2 (germline): SGDLS, YYNGEE. The CDR3 is 14 residues long. The ends were cut back, 3 bases at V and 4 bases at J, with 13 bases in the middle. Together with reference TRBV9 and TRBJ1-2, the CDR3 gives the full variable domain: DSGVTQTPKHLITATGQRVTLRCSPRSGDLSVYWYQQSLDQGLQFLIQYYNGEERAKGNILERFSAQQFPDLHSELNLSSLELGDSALYFCASSAGTGGYGYTFGSGTRLTVV.

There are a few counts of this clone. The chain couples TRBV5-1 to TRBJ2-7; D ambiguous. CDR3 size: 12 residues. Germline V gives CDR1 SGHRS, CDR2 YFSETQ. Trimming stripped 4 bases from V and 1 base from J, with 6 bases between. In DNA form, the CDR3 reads TGCGCCAGCAGCCTCACATCCTACGAGCAGTACTTC. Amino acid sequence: CASSLTSYEQYF.

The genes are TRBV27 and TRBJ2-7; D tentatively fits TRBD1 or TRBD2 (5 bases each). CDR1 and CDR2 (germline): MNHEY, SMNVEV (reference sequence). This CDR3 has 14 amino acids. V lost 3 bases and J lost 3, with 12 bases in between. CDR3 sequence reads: CASSFLGPVYEQYF. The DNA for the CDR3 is TGTGCCAGCAGTTTCCTGGGACCTGTCTACGAGCAGTACTTC.

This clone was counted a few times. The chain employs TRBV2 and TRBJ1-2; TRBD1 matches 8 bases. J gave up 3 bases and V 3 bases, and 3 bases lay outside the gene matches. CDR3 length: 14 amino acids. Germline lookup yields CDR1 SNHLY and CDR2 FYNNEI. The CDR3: CASSDDRGYYGYTF. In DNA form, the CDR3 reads TGTGCCAGCAGTGACGACAGGGGTTACTATGGCTACACCTTC.

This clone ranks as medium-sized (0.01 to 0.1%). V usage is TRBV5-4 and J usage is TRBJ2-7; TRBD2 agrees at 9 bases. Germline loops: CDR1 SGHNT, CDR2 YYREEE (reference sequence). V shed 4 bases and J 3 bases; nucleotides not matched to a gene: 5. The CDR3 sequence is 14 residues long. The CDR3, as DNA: TGTGCCAGCAGCCCGCGGGGGGGGAACTACGAGCAGTACTTC. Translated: CASSPRGGNYEQYF.

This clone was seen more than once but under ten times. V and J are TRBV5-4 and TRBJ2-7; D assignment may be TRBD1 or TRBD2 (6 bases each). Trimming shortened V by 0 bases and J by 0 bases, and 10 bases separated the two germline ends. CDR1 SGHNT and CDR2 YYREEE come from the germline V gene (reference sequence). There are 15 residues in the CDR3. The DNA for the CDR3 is TGTGCCAGCAGCTTGGTCGGGGGCAGCTCCTACGAGCAGTACTTC. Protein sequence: CASSLVGGSSYEQYF.

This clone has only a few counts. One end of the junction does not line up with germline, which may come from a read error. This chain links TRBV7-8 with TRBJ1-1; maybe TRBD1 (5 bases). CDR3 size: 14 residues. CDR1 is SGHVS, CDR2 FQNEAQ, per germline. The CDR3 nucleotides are TGTGCCAGCAGCTTAGTATGGGGGAACTCTGAAGCTTTCTTT. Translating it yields CASSLVWGNSEAFF. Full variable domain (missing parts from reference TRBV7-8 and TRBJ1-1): GAGVSQSPRYKVAKRGQDVALRCDPISGHVSLFWYQQALGQGPEFLTYFQNEAQLDKSGLPSDRFFAERPEGSVSTLKIQRTQQEDSAVYLCASSLVWGNSEAFFGQGTRLTVV.

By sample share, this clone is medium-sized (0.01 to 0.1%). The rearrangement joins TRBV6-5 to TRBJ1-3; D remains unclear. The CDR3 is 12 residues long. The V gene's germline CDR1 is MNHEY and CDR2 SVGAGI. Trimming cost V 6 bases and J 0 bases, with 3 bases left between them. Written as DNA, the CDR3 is TGTGCCAGCAGATCCTCTGGAAACACCATATATTTT. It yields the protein CASRSSGNTIYF.

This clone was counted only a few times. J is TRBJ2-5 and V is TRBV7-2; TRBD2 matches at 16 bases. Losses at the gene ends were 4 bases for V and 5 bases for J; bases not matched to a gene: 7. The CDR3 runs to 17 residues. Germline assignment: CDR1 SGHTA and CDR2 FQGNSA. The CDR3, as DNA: TGTGCCAGCAGCTCGGGGACTAGCGGGAGGGCCGGGGAGACCCAGTACTTC. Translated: CASSSGTSGRAGETQYF.

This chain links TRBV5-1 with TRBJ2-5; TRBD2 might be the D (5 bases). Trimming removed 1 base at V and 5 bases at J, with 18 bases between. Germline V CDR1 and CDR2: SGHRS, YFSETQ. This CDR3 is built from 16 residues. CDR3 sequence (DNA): TGCGCCAGCAGCTTGAAAAGGCACTCGGGCGGGGAGACCCAGTACTTC. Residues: CASSLKRHSGGETQYF.

In nucleotides, the CDR3 is TGTGCCAGCAGTTCGGGACGAAACAATGAGCAGTTCTTC. Amino acid sequence: CASSSGRNNEQFF. The rearrangement links TRBV6-5 to TRBJ2-1; TRBD1 or TRBD2 may be the D gene (5 bases each). CDR1 and CDR2 (germline): MNHEY, SVGAGI. The CDR3 extends over 13 amino acids. Trimming took off 4 bases at V and 5 bases at J, with 9 bases between the two ends.

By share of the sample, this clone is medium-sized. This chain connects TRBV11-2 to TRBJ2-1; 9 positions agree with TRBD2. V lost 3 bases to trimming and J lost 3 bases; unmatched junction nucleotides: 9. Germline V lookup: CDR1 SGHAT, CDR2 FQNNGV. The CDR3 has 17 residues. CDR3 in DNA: TGTGCCAGCAGCTTGGGCGGGGGGGCCCGACTCTACAATGAGCAGTTCTTC. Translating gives CASSLGGGARLYNEQFF.